Below are 27 T cell receptor beta chains sequenced from a single sample in a study of radiotherapy plus CTLA-4 blockade in lung cancer. TCRdb's table, derived via immunoSEQ multiplex PCR, lists solely in-frame clones and lacks some. The sample yields 25,000 to 35,000 clones, 60% to 80% seen once. The sequences come from peripheral blood, collected from a patient treated with radiotherapy plus ipilimumab. The receptors were gathered from a human donor with non-small cell lung cancer whose response to radiotherapy plus ipilimumab could not be evaluated.

The chain recombines TRBV9 with TRBJ2-4, with 7 bases lining up with TRBD2. Germline V lookup: CDR1 SGDLS, CDR2 YYNGEE. The CDR3 has 15 residues. The V and J ends lost 0 bases and 8 bases, in that order; junction bases with no gene match: 8. The CDR3 protein is CASSVGEGGPHIQYF. CDR3 bases: TGTGCCAGCAGCGTAGGTGAGGGAGGGCCACACATTCAGTACTTC.

In this sample, this clone turned up a few times. V is TRBV7-9 and J is TRBJ2-1, with 13 bases that match TRBD2. The CDR3 is made up of 16 amino acids. Germline CDR1 and CDR2: SEHNR and FQNEAQ (reference sequence). With V trimmed by 5 bases and J by 8 bases, 9 bases remained unmatched. The CDR3 region has the DNA TGTGCCAGCAGCACAAGGACTAGCGGGAGTTTGGATGAGCAGTTCTTC. Protein sequence: CASSTRTSGSLDEQFF. Filled out from reference TRBV7-9 and TRBJ2-1, the complete variable domain reads DTGVSQNPRHKITKRGQNVTFRCDPISEHNRLYWYRQTLGQGPEFLTYFQNEAQLEKSRLLSDRFSAERPKGSFSTLEIQRTEQGDSAMYLCASSTRTSGSLDEQFFGPGTRLTVL.

This chain connects TRBV6-4 to TRBJ1-2; TRBD1 matches 11 bases. The CDR3 spans 15 residues. Trimming took 4 bases from V and 4 from J; bases not matched to a gene: 5. The germline V gene has CDR1 MRHNA and CDR2 SNTAGT. This CDR3 reads CASSGRTGGRYGYTF. CDR3 nucleotides: TGTGCCAGCAGTGGCCGGACAGGGGGCCGCTATGGCTACACCTTC.

The gene calls are TRBV25-1 and TRBJ1-4; 7 bases align to TRBD1. The CDR3 runs 16 residues. The V gene end was trimmed by 2 bases and the J gene end by 7 bases; junction bases not matched to a gene: 10. CDR1 is MGHDK, CDR2 SYGVNS, per germline. In DNA, the CDR3 is TGTGCCAGCAGTGAAGGGTCGGGAGCAGGGGGTGAAAAACTGTTTTTT. Protein sequence: CASSEGSGAGGEKLFF.

The rearrangement uses TRBV27 and TRBJ2-3; 8 bases agree with TRBD1. Germline-derived CDR1 and CDR2 are MNHEY and SMNVEV (reference sequence). V trimming: 0 bases; J trimming: 0 bases; junction bases outside the gene matches: 8. The CDR3 has 18 amino acids. The CDR3 DNA reads TGTGCCAGCAGTTTATCCCGGGACAGGAACTCTAGCACAGATACGCAGTATTTT. As protein: CASSLSRDRNSSTDTQYF.

This sequence joins TRBV7-2 and TRBJ1-1; D remains ambiguous. Germline V gene data show CDR1 as SGHTA and CDR2 as FQGNSA. Between the trimmed V and J ends, which lost 5 bases and 1 base, there was a span of 11 bases. The length of the CDR3 is 14 residues. CDR3 sequence: CASSQRVQNTEAFF. In DNA, the CDR3 is TGTGCCAGCAGCCAGCGAGTACAGAACACTGAAGCTTTCTTT. The full variable domain, completed using reference TRBV7-2 and TRBJ1-1, is GAGVSQSPSNKVTEKGKDVELRCDPISGHTALYWYRQSLGQGLEFLIYFQGNSAPDKSGLPSDRFSAERTGGSVSTLTIQRTQQEDSAVYLCASSQRVQNTEAFFGQGTRLTVV.

This clone ranks as medium-sized (0.01 to 0.1%). The rearrangement links TRBV5-8 to TRBJ2-6; perhaps TRBD1 as D (7 bases). The V end was cut by 3 bases, the J end by 2 bases, with 9 bases between. This CDR3 is built from 15 residues. Per germline, CDR1 SGHTS and CDR2 YDEGEE. CDR3 nucleotides: TGTGCCAGCAGCTGGAGGGGGCCTGGGGCCAACGTCCTGACTTTC. Translation: CASSWRGPGANVLTF.

The V gene is TRBV18, the J gene TRBJ2-2, with 9 bases identical to TRBD2. Germline assignment: CDR1 KGHSH and CDR2 LQKENI. This CDR3 contains 14 residues. The J segment lost 6 bases and the V segment lost 4 bases, leaving 3 bases of the junction unmatched. Here the CDR3 reads CASSHSSGAGELFF. The CDR3 DNA reads TGTGCCAGCTCACACTCTAGCGGGGCCGGGGAGCTGTTTTTT.

This clone was found a few times. The V gene is TRBV7-9, the J gene TRBJ1-2; 9 nucleotides match TRBD1. This CDR3 contains 15 residues. J lost 1 base, V lost 5 bases, and 5 bases had no gene match. Germline V gene lookup returns CDR1 SEHNR and CDR2 FQNEAQ (reference sequence). The CDR3 nucleotides read TGTGCCAGCAGCCTTACAGGGGGCCTTAACTATGGCTACACCTTC. Encoded protein: CASSLTGGLNYGYTF.

The rearrangement joins TRBV7-2 to TRBJ1-2; 11 nucleotides line up with TRBD1. Trimming took 1 base from V and 4 from J; bases not matched to a gene: 5. The germline gives CDR1 SGHTA, CDR2 FQGNSA. The CDR3 has 16 residues. The chain's CDR3 is CASSLGTGGSGYGYTF. The CDR3 coding sequence is TGTGCCAGCAGCTTAGGGACAGGGGGCTCCGGCTATGGCTACACCTTC.

CDR3 loop: CASSPDRGHEKLFF. CDR3 DNA sequence: TGTGCCAGCTCACCGGACAGGGGGCATGAAAAACTGTTTTTT. V usage is TRBV18 and J usage is TRBJ1-4; 11 nucleotides align to TRBD1. The CDR3 totals 14 residues. The germline V gene encodes CDR1 KGHSH and CDR2 LQKENI. The trim removed 3 bases at V and 6 bases at J, leaving 0 bases unmatched.

The chain is built from TRBV27 and TRBJ2-3; TRBD1 matches at 8 bases. The CDR3 has 15 residues. The junction had 8 bases not matched to a gene; V was cut back by 7 bases and J by 2 bases. The germline V gene has CDR1 MNHEY and CDR2 SMNVEV (reference sequence). CDR3 DNA: TGTGCCAGCAATATTGGGACAGGAAACACAGATACGCAGTATTTT. It encodes CASNIGTGNTDTQYF.

This chain joins TRBV4-1 and TRBJ2-2, with D unresolved. V lost 0 bases and J lost 7, with 6 bases in between. Germline V gene sequence: CDR1 MGHRA, CDR2 YSYEKL. The CDR3 covers 13 residues. CDR3 loop: CASSQDLLGELFF. For the CDR3, the DNA is TGCGCCAGCAGCCAAGATCTACTCGGGGAGCTGTTTTTT.

The J gene is TRBJ2-7, the V gene TRBV6-6; 12 bases are a match to TRBD2. Germline V gene lookup returns CDR1 MNHNY and CDR2 SVGAGI (reference sequence). The trim removed 2 bases at V and 2 bases at J, leaving 1 base unmatched. The CDR3 is 15 amino acids. The CDR3 DNA reads TGTGCCAGCAGTTACCGGACTAGCGGGACCTACGAGCAGTACTTC. Protein: CASSYRTSGTYEQYF.

The CDR3 nucleotides read TGTGCCAGCAGCCCGGACAGGGCGAGAGCCTACGAGCAGTACTTC. Translating it yields CASSPDRARAYEQYF. The chain combines TRBV5-6 with TRBJ2-7, with 8 positions matching TRBD1. V was clipped by 4 bases and J by 2 bases; unmatched bases: 8. CDR3 length: 15 residues. In germline, CDR1 is SGHDT, CDR2 YYEEEE.

V usage is TRBV6-6 and J usage is TRBJ2-1; no definite D call. CDR1 is MNHNY, CDR2 SVGAGI, per germline (reference sequence). Between the trimmed V and J ends, which lost 0 bases and 9 bases, there was a span of 9 bases. The CDR3 is 13 amino acids. In nucleotides, the CDR3 is TGTGCCAGCAGTTACTCTCGAAGCGTTGAGCAGTTCTTC. This codes for CASSYSRSVEQFF.

The rearrangement uses TRBV5-4 and TRBJ2-2; D is undetermined. CDR1 SGHNT and CDR2 YYREEE come from the germline V gene (reference sequence). The CDR3 is 15 residues long. V was cut by 0 bases and J by 1 base, with 7 bases left in between. This CDR3 reads CASSLGPGNTGELFF. The CDR3 DNA sequence: TGTGCCAGCAGCTTGGGGCCAGGGAACACCGGGGAGCTGTTTTTT.

The CDR3 spells CASSLPGHLFYGYTF. The CDR3 nucleotides are TGTGCCAGCAGTCTCCCGGGACACCTTTTTTATGGCTACACCTTC. V usage is TRBV6-5 and J usage is TRBJ1-2, with a weak D call TRBD1 (6 bases). The CDR3 runs 15 residues. V was clipped by 5 bases and J by 5 bases, with 18 bases between them. Germline assignment: CDR1 MNHEY and CDR2 SVGAGI.

The J gene is TRBJ1-2, the V gene TRBV11-2; perhaps TRBD1 as D (5 bases). The V gene's germline CDR1 is SGHAT and CDR2 FQNNGV. The V end was cut by 2 bases, the J end by 4 bases, with 11 bases between. CDR3 length: 14 residues. The chain's CDR3 is CASSLHSGPYGYTF. DNA of the CDR3: TGTGCCAGCAGCTTACATTCAGGGCCCTATGGCTACACCTTC.

J is TRBJ2-3 and V is TRBV18; 8 bases align to TRBD2. The CDR3 sequence is 17 residues long. The germline V gene encodes CDR1 KGHSH and CDR2 LQKENI. J was trimmed by 5 bases and V by 0 bases; bases with no gene match: 10. Here the CDR3 reads CASSPPGGTRARDTQYF. The DNA of the CDR3 is TGTGCCAGCTCACCACCGGGTGGGACTAGAGCTAGAGATACGCAGTATTTT.

J is TRBJ1-1 and V is TRBV7-3, with unresolved D. Germline assignment: CDR1 SGHTA and CDR2 FQGTGA. This CDR3 is 13 amino acids long. Trimming removed 5 bases from V and 2 bases from J, with 9 bases in between. The CDR3 loop is CASSKIVNTEAFF. The CDR3 DNA is TGTGCCAGCAGCAAGATAGTTAACACTGAAGCTTTCTTT.

The V gene is TRBV9, the J gene TRBJ2-1; a weak D match, TRBD2 (6 bases). The V and J ends lost 0 bases and 9 bases respectively, with 16 bases between them. This CDR3 is 15 amino acids long. CDR1 is SGDLS, CDR2 YYNGEE, per germline. Here the CDR3 DNA reads TGTGCCAGCAGCGTAGGCGGGACTGGAAAGGGTGAGCAGTTCTTC. It yields the protein CASSVGGTGKGEQFF.

The rearrangement joins TRBV23-1 to TRBJ2-7, with D possibly being TRBD2 (6 bases). TRBV23-1 is classed as an ORF, of uncertain function. The ends were cut back, 0 bases at V and 7 bases at J, with 19 bases in the middle. The CDR3 loop spans 16 amino acids. The CDR3 is CASSQSTRGTGEEQYF. The CDR3 bases are TGCGCCAGCAGTCAATCGACCCGGGGGACTGGGGAGGAGCAGTACTTC.

V is TRBV5-1 and J is TRBJ1-4; D is undetermined. CDR3 size: 13 residues. V lost 0 bases, J lost 8 bases, and 8 bases lay in between. Germline V gene lookup returns CDR1 SGHRS and CDR2 YFSETQ. The CDR3 spells CASSLVPGEKLFF. The CDR3, as DNA: TGCGCCAGCAGCTTGGTGCCCGGGGAAAAACTGTTTTTT.

This clone was found a few times. The CDR3 sequence is CASSGRTGDTEAFF. CDR3 bases: TGTGCCAGCAGTGGCCGGACAGGGGACACTGAAGCTTTCTTT. The chain combines TRBV6-1 with TRBJ1-1; 9 bases are shared with TRBD1. CDR1 is MNHNS, CDR2 SASEGT, per germline. V gave up 4 bases and J gave up 3 bases; unmatched junction bases: 3. CDR3 size: 14 residues.

The chain joins TRBV7-9 to TRBJ2-3, with D possibly TRBD2 on 7 matching bases. The CDR3 is made up of 14 amino acids. CDR1 and CDR2 from the germline V gene are SEHNR and FQNEAQ (reference sequence). The germline V and J ends were trimmed by 5 bases and 4 bases, with 13 bases remaining between them. CDR3 in DNA: TGTGCCAGCAGCGGGGGCGGGAGTTCAGATACGCAGTATTTT. Its translation is CASSGGGSSDTQYF.

Only a few counts were recorded for this clone. The V gene is TRBV6-6, the J gene TRBJ1-5; 9 bases line up with TRBD1. After removal of 8 bases from V and 7 bases from J, the junction contained 9 bases not matched to a gene. The CDR3 loop spans 14 amino acids. CDR1 is MNHNY, CDR2 SVGAGI, per germline (reference sequence). CDR3: CASETGGAVQPQHF. The CDR3 region has the DNA TGTGCCAGCGAAACAGGGGGCGCGGTCCAGCCCCAGCATTTT.